This T cell receptor beta chain was recorded in a study of blood T cell repertoires in COVID-19. Overall study: COVID-19 samples from acute and convalescent phases originated in the United States, Italy and Spain.

Per the original data handling: By means of reference gene primer amplification, nucleated cell counts were estimated. Sequencing used immunoSEQ multiplex PCR; TCRdb keeps in-frame clones, though not all of them. Clone size and V and J calls were adopted from that table, with D and trimming inferred from the DNA. The table lists about 95,000 clones, about 84% of them singletons. Trimming left V 3 bases short and J 10 bases short, with 16 bases between. Germline loops: CDR1 SGHTA, CDR2 FQGNSA. This CDR3 region has 14 residues. The source is a human donor in a cohort sampled during active COVID-19. The chain employs TRBV7-2 and TRBJ2-1; D possibly corresponds to TRBD1 (6 bases). Sequences were obtained from peripheral blood. The CDR3: CASSFFQGFNEQFF. Written as DNA, the CDR3 is TGTGCCAGCAGCTTTTTCCAGGGGTTCAACGAGCAGTTCTTC.